These 8 T cell receptor beta chains originate from one sample sequenced in a study of control samples from healthy donors and cancer patients. TCRdb keeps only in-frame clones here, not all; method: immunoSEQ multiplex PCR. The repertoire holds 400,000 to 450,000 clones, with approximately 92% as singletons. Material for sequencing was PBMCs. These receptors were obtained from a man aged 35 to 55 with head and neck cancer.

The chain employs TRBV18 and TRBJ2-5; D could derive from TRBD1 or TRBD2 (5 bases each). V was pared by 0 bases and J by 5 bases, with 13 bases between. Germline CDR1 reads KGHSH; CDR2 reads LQKENI. The CDR3 is made up of 15 amino acids. Here the CDR3 reads CASSPPRGREETQYF. CDR3 coding DNA: TGTGCCAGCTCACCACCGAGGGGTCGCGAGGAGACCCAGTACTTC.

The V call is TRBV5-6, the J call TRBJ2-7; the D gene is possibly TRBD2 (6 bases). This CDR3 region has 16 residues. CDR1 and CDR2 (germline): SGHDT, YYEEEE. V lost 4 bases to trimming and J lost 3 bases, with 20 bases between them. The CDR3 DNA reads as TGTGCCAGCAGCACCAATGAAGGGTGGGGAGGCTACGAGCAGTACTTC. The encoded protein is CASSTNEGWGGYEQYF.

Of note for this clone: The junction departs from the called germline gene at one end, perhaps through a read error. V is TRBV5-6 and J is TRBJ2-7; a possible D gene is TRBD2 (5 bases). The V gene's germline CDR1 is SGHDT and CDR2 YYEEEE. The CDR3 sequence is 12 residues long. The CDR3 DNA reads as TGTGCCAGCAGCTTGGCGGCTAGCCGAGTAGACTTC. This encodes CASSLAASRVDF. Full variable domain (rest looked up from reference TRBV5-6 and TRBJ2-7): DAGVTQSPTHLIKTRGQQVTLRCSPKSGHDTVSWYQQALGQGPQFIFQYYEEEERQRGNFPDRFSGHQFPNYSSELNVNALLLGDSALYLCASSLAASRVDFGPGTRLTVT.

The chain combines TRBV3-1 (or the pseudogene TRBV3-2) with TRBJ2-3; 7 nucleotides align to TRBD2. CDR3 size: 15 residues. V dropped 5 bases and J dropped 2; count of bases not matched to a gene: 7. The V gene's germline CDR1 is LGHDT and CDR2 YNNKEL (reference sequence). CDR3 sequence: CASSFGRAITDTQYF. The CDR3 DNA follows: TGTGCCAGCAGCTTTGGGAGGGCAATCACAGATACGCAGTATTTT.

The chain joins TRBV7-9 to TRBJ1-5, with 8 bases fitting TRBD1. CDR1 is SEHNR and CDR2 is FQNEAQ in the germline V gene (reference sequence). CDR3 size: 16 residues. Trimming took 5 bases from V and 11 from J; bases not matched to a gene: 17. The CDR3 DNA sequence: TGTGCCAGCAGCCCCGGAGGCGGACAGGGCGGGACGACCCAGCATTTT. Translated: CASSPGGGQGGTTQHF.

The CDR3 reads CASSEALRAGVSTF. The CDR3 region has the DNA TGTGCCAGCAGTGAAGCGCTGAGGGCCGGGGTGAGCACCTTC. The chain has TRBV2 and TRBJ1-2; unclear D gene. In germline, CDR1 is SNHLY, CDR2 FYNNEI. CDR3 length equals 14 residues. The ends were cut back, 0 bases at V and 13 bases at J, with 18 bases in the middle.

The rearrangement links TRBV7-2 to TRBJ2-7; 7 positions match TRBD2. J lost 6 bases, V lost 3 bases, and 8 bases had no gene match. Germline loops: CDR1 SGHTA, CDR2 FQGNSA. The CDR3 extends over 14 amino acids. Here the CDR3 DNA reads TGTGCCAGCAGCTTCCGAGGACTAGTTCGCGAGCAGTACTTC. Amino acids: CASSFRGLVREQYF.

This clone was detected only once. The V gene is TRBV18, the J gene TRBJ2-5; D possibly corresponds to TRBD1 (6 bases). The CDR3 length is 17 residues. Germline CDR1 reads KGHSH; CDR2 reads LQKENI. V gave up 3 bases and J gave up 4 bases, with 21 bases separating them. The CDR3 DNA is TGTGCCAGCTCACCCCGAAGGACAGACTTGGACCGAGAGACCCAGTACTTC. It yields the protein CASSPRRTDLDRETQYF.